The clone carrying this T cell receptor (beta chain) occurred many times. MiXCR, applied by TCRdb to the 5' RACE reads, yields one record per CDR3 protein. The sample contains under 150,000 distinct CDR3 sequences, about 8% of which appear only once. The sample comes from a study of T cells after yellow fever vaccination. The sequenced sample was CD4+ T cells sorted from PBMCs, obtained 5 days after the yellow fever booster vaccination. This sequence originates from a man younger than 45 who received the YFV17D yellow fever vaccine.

The CDR3 reads CATRPVGLAGGPKYNEQFF. In DNA form, the CDR3 reads TGTGCCACACGGCCGGTGGGACTAGCGGGAGGGCCGAAGTACAATGAGCAGTTCTTC. The chain carries TRBV6-5 and TRBJ2-1, with TRBD2 identical over 16 bases. V shed 10 bases, J shed 4 bases, and the junction held 16 bases outside the gene matches. The CDR3 has 19 amino acids. Germline assignment: CDR1 MNHEY and CDR2 SVGAGI.